This TCR beta chain comes out of a study of blood T cell repertoires in COVID-19. In the study overall: COVID-19 samples, acute and convalescent, were from the United States, Italy and Spain. Sources were T cells, B-cell-depleted T cells, or PBMCs; the material itself was cDNA or gDNA.

V lost 5 bases to trimming and J lost 4 bases, with 14 bases between them. Germline CDR1 and CDR2: LGHNA and YNFKEQ. The CDR3 consists of 14 residues. Under the authors' procedure: Reference gene primer amplification in the assay estimated nucleated cell counts. TCRdb keeps only in-frame clones here, not all; method: immunoSEQ multiplex PCR. Clone size and the V and J calls come from that table; the DNA yielded D and trimming. Of about 220,000 clones listed, roughly 76% are singletons. This clone was found a few times. This TCR came from a human donor in a cohort sampled during active COVID-19. The sequenced sample consisted of peripheral blood. V gene TRBV4-2 combines with J gene TRBJ1-2; D remains ambiguous. CDR3 coding DNA: TGTGCCAGCAGCGCCCAGAGGGTTTCCTATGGCTACACCTTC. Its protein product is CASSAQRVSYGYTF.